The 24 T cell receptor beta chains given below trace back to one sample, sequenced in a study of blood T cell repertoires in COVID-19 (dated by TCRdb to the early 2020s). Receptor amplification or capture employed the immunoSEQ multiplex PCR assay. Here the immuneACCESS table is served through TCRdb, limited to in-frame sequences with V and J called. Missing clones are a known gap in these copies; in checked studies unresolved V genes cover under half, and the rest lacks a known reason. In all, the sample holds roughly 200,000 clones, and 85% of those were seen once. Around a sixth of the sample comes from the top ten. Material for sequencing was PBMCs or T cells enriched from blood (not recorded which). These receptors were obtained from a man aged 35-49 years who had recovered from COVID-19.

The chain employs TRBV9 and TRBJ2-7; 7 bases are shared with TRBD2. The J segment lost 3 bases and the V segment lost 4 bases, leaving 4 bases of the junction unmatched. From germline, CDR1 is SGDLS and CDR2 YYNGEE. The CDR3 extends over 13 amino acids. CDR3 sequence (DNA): TGTGCCAGCAGCCCTGGGGAGGGCTACGAGCAGTACTTC. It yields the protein CASSPGEGYEQYF.

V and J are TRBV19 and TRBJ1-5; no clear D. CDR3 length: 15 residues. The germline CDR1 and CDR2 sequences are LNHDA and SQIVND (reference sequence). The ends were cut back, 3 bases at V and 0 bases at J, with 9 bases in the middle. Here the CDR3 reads CASSMRGNSNQPQHF. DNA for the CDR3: TGTGCCAGTAGTATGCGGGGAAATAGCAATCAGCCCCAGCATTTT.

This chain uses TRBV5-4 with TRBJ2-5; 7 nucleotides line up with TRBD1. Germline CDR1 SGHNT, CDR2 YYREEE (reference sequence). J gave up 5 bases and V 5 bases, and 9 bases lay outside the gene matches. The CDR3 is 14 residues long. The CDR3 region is CASRPGQNDETQYF. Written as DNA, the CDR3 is TGTGCCAGCAGACCGGGACAGAATGACGAGACCCAGTACTTC.

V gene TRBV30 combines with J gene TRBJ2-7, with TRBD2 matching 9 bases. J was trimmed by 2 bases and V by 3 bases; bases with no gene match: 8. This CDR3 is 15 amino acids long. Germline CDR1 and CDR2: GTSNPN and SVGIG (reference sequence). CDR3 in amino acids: CAWRTDAGGPYEQYF. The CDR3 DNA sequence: TGTGCCTGGAGGACGGATGCGGGAGGGCCCTACGAGCAGTACTTC.

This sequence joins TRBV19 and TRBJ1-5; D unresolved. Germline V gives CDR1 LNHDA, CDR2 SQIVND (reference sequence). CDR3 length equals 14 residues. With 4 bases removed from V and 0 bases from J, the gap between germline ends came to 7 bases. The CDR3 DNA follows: TGTGCCAGTAGTACGGTGAGTAGCAATCAGCCCCAGCATTTT. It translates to CASSTVSSNQPQHF. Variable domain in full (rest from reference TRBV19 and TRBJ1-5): DGGITQSPKYLFRKEGQNVTLSCEQNLNHDAMYWYRQDPGQGLRLIYYSQIVNDFQKGDIAEGYSVSREKKESFPLTVTSAQKNPTAFYLCASSTVSSNQPQHFGDGTRLSIL.

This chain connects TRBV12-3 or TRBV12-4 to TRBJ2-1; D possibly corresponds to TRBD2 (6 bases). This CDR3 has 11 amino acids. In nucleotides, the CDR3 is TGTGCTTTCGGGACTCCCAATGAGCAGTTCTTC. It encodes CAFGTPNEQFF.

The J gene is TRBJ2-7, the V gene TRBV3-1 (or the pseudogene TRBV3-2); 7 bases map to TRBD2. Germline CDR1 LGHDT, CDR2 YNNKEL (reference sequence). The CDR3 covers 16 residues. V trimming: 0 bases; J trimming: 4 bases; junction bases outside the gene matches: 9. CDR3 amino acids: CASSQDLLAAYYEQYF. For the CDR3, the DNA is TGTGCCAGCAGCCAAGATTTGCTAGCGGCTTATTACGAGCAGTACTTC.

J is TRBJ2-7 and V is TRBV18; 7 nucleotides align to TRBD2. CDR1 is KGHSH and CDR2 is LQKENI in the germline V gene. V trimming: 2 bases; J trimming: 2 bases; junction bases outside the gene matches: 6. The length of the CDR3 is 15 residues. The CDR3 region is CASSPGTTIPYEQYF. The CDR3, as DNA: TGTGCCAGCTCACCAGGGACTACAATACCCTACGAGCAGTACTTC.

CDR3 coding DNA: TGTGCCAGCAGTTTAGCGAGTAATTCACCCCTCCACTTT. Translated: CASSLASNSPLHF. The gene calls are TRBV12-3 or TRBV12-4 and TRBJ1-6; no firm D call. The CDR3 contains 13 residues. V was pared by 0 bases and J by 6 bases, with 3 bases between.

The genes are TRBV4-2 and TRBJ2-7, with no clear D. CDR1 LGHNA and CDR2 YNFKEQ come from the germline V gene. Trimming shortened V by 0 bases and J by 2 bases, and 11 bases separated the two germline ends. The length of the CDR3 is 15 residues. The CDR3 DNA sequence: TGTGCCAGCAGCCAAGAACGGCAGGTTACCTACGAGCAGTACTTC. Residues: CASSQERQVTYEQYF.

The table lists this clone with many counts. This CDR3 reads CAGQGRNTGELFF. The CDR3 DNA follows: TGTGCCGGACAGGGAAGGAACACCGGGGAGCTGTTTTTT. The chain uses TRBV28 and TRBJ2-2; 8 bases align to TRBD1. The germline V gene encodes CDR1 MDHEN and CDR2 SYDVKM. Germline trimming cut 11 bases from V and 1 base from J; bases unmatched to any gene: 3. CDR3 length: 13 amino acids.

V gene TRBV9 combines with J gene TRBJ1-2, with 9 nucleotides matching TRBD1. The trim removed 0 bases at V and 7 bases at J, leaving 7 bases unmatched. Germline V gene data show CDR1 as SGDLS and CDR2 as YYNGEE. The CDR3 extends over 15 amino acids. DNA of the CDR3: TGTGCCAGCAGCGTAGTAGGGACAGGGATGGGTGGCTACACCTTC. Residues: CASSVVGTGMGGYTF.

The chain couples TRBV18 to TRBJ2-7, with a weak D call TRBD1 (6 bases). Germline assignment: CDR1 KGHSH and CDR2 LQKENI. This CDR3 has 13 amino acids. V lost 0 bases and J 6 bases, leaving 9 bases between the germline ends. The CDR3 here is CASSPPAQGEQYF. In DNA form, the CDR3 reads TGTGCCAGCTCACCACCCGCACAGGGCGAGCAGTACTTC.

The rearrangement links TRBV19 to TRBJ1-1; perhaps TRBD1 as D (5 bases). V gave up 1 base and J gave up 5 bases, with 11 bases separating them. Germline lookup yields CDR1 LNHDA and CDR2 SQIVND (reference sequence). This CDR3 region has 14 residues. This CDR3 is CASSIGQYGTEAFF. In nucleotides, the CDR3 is TGTGCCAGTAGTATAGGACAGTACGGGACTGAAGCTTTCTTT.

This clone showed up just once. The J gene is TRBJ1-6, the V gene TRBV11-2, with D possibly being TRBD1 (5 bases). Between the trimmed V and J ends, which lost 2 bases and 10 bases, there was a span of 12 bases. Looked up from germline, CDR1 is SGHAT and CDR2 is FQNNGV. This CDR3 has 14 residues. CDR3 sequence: CASSLSQGASPLHF. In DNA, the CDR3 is TGTGCCAGCAGCTTATCTCAGGGTGCCTCACCCCTCCACTTT.

CDR3 sequence (DNA): TGCGCCAGCAGCCAAGTCGGCGGAATCTCCTACGAGCAGTACTTC. Translated, it gives CASSQVGGISYEQYF. The rearrangement joins TRBV4-1 to TRBJ2-7; D gene unclear. The CDR3 extends over 15 amino acids. Trimming removed 1 base at V and 0 bases at J, with 10 bases between. Germline V lookup: CDR1 MGHRA, CDR2 YSYEKL.

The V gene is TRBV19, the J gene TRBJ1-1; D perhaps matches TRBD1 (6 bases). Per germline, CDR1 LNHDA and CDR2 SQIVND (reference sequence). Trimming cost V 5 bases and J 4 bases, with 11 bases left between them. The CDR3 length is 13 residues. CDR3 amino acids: CASSPQGSTEAFF. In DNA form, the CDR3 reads TGTGCCAGTAGTCCCCAGGGGAGCACTGAAGCTTTCTTT.

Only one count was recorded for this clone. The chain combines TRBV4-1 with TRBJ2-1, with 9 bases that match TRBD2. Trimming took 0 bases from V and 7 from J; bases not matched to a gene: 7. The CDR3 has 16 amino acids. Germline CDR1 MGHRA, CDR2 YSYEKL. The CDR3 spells CASSQEGSGRLNEQFF. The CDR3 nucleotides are TGCGCCAGCAGCCAAGAAGGCAGCGGGAGGTTGAATGAGCAGTTCTTC.

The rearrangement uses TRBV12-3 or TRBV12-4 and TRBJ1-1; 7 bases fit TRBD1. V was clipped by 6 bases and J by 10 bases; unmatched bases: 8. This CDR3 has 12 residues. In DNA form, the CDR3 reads TGTGCCAGCAGACCAGACAGGGTCATAGCTTTCTTT. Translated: CASRPDRVIAFF.

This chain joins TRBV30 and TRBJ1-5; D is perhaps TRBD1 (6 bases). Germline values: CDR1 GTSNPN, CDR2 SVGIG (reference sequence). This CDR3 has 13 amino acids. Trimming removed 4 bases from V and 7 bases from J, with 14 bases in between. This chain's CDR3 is CAWTTGNSQPQHF. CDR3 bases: TGTGCCTGGACCACAGGGAACAGCCAGCCCCAGCATTTT.

CDR3 residues: CASRAIAGGGNEQFF. The CDR3 nucleotides read TGTGCCAGCAGAGCAATAGCGGGAGGCGGGAATGAGCAGTTCTTC. The V gene is TRBV2, the J gene TRBJ2-1, with 10 bases aligning to TRBD2. V was pared by 6 bases and J by 7 bases, with 9 bases of the junction left unmatched. The CDR3 runs 15 residues. The germline gives CDR1 SNHLY, CDR2 FYNNEI. Combining the CDR3 with reference TRBV2 and TRBJ2-1 gives the whole variable domain EPEVTQTPSHQVTQMGQEVILRCVPISNHLYFYWYRQILGQKVEFLVSFYNNEISEKSEIFDDQFSVERPDGSNFTLKIRSTKLEDSAMYFCASRAIAGGGNEQFFGPGTRLTVL.

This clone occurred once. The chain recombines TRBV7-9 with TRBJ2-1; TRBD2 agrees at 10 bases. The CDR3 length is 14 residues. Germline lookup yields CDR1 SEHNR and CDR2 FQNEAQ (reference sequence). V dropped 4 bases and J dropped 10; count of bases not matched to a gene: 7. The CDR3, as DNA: TGTGCCAGCAGCTGGAGCGGGAGGGCGGGCGAGCAGTTCTTC. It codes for CASSWSGRAGEQFF.

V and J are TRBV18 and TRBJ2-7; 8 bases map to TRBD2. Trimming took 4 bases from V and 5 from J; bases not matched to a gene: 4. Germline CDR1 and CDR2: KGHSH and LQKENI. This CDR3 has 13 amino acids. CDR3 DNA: TGTGCCAGCTCACGGAGCGGGAGCAACGAGCAGTACTTC. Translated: CASSRSGSNEQYF.

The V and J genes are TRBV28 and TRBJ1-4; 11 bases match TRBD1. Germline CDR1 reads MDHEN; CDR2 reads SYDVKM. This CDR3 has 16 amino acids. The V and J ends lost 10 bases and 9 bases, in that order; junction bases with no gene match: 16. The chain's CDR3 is CATIGQGAWSVKKLFF. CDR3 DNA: TGTGCCACCATTGGACAGGGGGCCTGGTCCGTGAAAAAACTGTTTTTT.